This entry lists 18 T cell receptor beta chains sequenced from one sample in a study of blood T cell repertoires in COVID-19. Method: immunoSEQ multiplex PCR; TCRdb's copy keeps in-frame clones and lacks some. The sample has tens of thousands of clones; 91% are singletons. Sequencing input: peripheral blood. These receptors originate from a woman in her seventies with active COVID-19.

Points on this clone: One end of the junction fails to match germline, which may point to a read error. This chain uses TRBV7-7 with TRBJ2-4; 13 nucleotides align to TRBD2. The CDR3 has 15 amino acids. CDR1 is SSHAT, CDR2 FNYEAQ, per germline (reference sequence). CDR3 sequence reads: CASSSGLAGDNIQYF. The CDR3 bases are TGTGCTAGCAGCTCCGGACTAGCGGGAGATAACATTCAGTACTTC.

The chain uses TRBV19 and TRBJ1-3, with TRBD1 as a possible D gene (5 bases). The germline CDR1 and CDR2 sequences are LNHDA and SQIVND (reference sequence). With 11 bases removed from V and 3 bases from J, the gap between germline ends came to 20 bases. The length of the CDR3 is 15 residues. CDR3 residues: CASQYRGVFGNTIYF. The CDR3 bases are TGTGCCTCCCAGTATAGGGGCGTATTTGGAAACACCATATATTTT.

This sequence joins TRBV4-1 and TRBJ2-7, with 10 bases identical to TRBD2. Trimming at V came to 1 base and at J to 3 bases, leaving 9 bases not matched to a gene. The CDR3 length is 17 residues. In germline, CDR1 is MGHRA, CDR2 YSYEKL. This chain's CDR3 is CASSQVFLAGVHYEQYF. The CDR3 DNA reads TGCGCCAGCAGCCAAGTGTTCCTAGCGGGAGTGCACTACGAGCAGTACTTC.

The genes are TRBV19 and TRBJ1-2, with TRBD1 as a possible D gene (6 bases). The V and J ends lost 8 bases and 2 bases respectively, with 9 bases between them. The CDR3 extends over 12 amino acids. CDR1 is LNHDA and CDR2 is SQIVND in the germline V gene (reference sequence). In DNA, the CDR3 is TGTGCCAGTGGACAGTTCAACTATGGCTACACCTTC. Amino acids: CASGQFNYGYTF. Drawing the rest from reference TRBV19 and TRBJ1-2, the complete variable domain is DGGITQSPKYLFRKEGQNVTLSCEQNLNHDAMYWYRQDPGQGLRLIYYSQIVNDFQKGDIAEGYSVSREKKESFPLTVTSAQKNPTAFYLCASGQFNYGYTFGSGTRLTVV.

V usage is TRBV15 and J usage is TRBJ1-2; 8 bases map to TRBD1. With 1 base clipped from V and 8 bases from J, the junction kept 12 bases outside the gene matches. CDR1 and CDR2 from the germline V gene are LNHNV and YYDKDF (reference sequence). This CDR3 contains 16 residues. The CDR3 sequence: CATSRGNSRGLDGYTF. The CDR3 nucleotides are TGTGCCACCAGCAGAGGGAATTCCAGGGGGCTCGACGGCTACACCTTC.

The chain has TRBV9 and TRBJ1-5, with D tentatively TRBD1 (5 bases). Germline V lookup: CDR1 SGDLS, CDR2 YYNGEE. V lost 2 bases and J lost 7, with 13 bases in between. The CDR3 contains 14 residues. Here the CDR3 DNA reads TGTGCCAGCAGCGTGGGGCAGGGTGACCAGCCCCAGCATTTT. Translating it yields CASSVGQGDQPQHF.

The chain employs TRBV19 and TRBJ2-5; no firm D call. The CDR3 is made up of 14 amino acids. Germline V lookup: CDR1 LNHDA, CDR2 SQIVND (reference sequence). V lost 5 bases and J lost 2, with 12 bases in between. The CDR3 DNA sequence: TGTGCCAGTAGTGTCCTAAACGGGCAAGAGACCCAGTACTTC. Translating it yields CASSVLNGQETQYF.

The chain links TRBV20-1 to TRBJ2-2; D call uncertain. From germline, CDR1 is DFQATT and CDR2 SNEGSKA (reference sequence). This CDR3 contains 11 residues. The V end was cut by 2 bases, the J end by 5 bases, with 3 bases between. The CDR3 is CSARRTGELFF. CDR3 in DNA: TGCAGTGCTAGACGTACCGGGGAGCTGTTTTTT.

This chain joins TRBV9 and TRBJ1-4; weak D call: TRBD1 (6 bases). The CDR3 runs to 14 residues. V was cut by 4 bases and J by 7 bases, with 14 bases left in between. Looked up from germline, CDR1 is SGDLS and CDR2 is YYNGEE. The CDR3, as DNA: TGTGCCAGCAGCCTCCCAGGGGCTGCTGAAAAACTGTTTTTT. Amino acids: CASSLPGAAEKLFF.

This sequence joins TRBV5-6 and TRBJ2-6, with no clear D. Germline V gene sequence: CDR1 SGHDT, CDR2 YYEEEE. V lost 1 base and J lost 0, with 5 bases in between. The CDR3 length is 15 residues. As DNA, the CDR3 is TGTGCCAGCAGCTTGATCGGCTCTGGGGCCAACGTCCTGACTTTC. It codes for CASSLIGSGANVLTF.

The chain is built from TRBV5-4 and TRBJ2-7, with unresolved D. Germline V gives CDR1 SGHNT, CDR2 YYREEE (reference sequence). With 0 bases removed from V and 0 bases from J, the gap between germline ends came to 4 bases. This CDR3 region has 13 residues. CDR3 bases: TGTGCCAGCAGCTTGGACTTCTCCTACGAGCAGTACTTC. Translation gives CASSLDFSYEQYF.

This rearrangement joins TRBV11-2 to TRBJ1-1, with D possibly matching TRBD1 (5 bases). CDR3 length: 14 residues. CDR1 and CDR2 from the germline V gene are SGHAT and FQNNGV. V lost 3 bases and J 2 bases, leaving 10 bases between the germline ends. CDR3 sequence: CASSFNQGNTEAFF. In nucleotides, the CDR3 is TGTGCCAGCAGCTTTAACCAGGGCAACACTGAAGCTTTCTTT.

The chain links TRBV27 to TRBJ2-1; TRBD1 matches 8 bases. Per germline, CDR1 MNHEY and CDR2 SMNVEV (reference sequence). The V segment lost 0 bases and the J segment 10 bases; nucleotides outside the gene matches: 11. The CDR3 loop spans 16 amino acids. CDR3 nucleotides: TGTGCCAGCAGTTTATCGACCGGACAGGGTGGTAACGAGCAGTTCTTC. This codes for CASSLSTGQGGNEQFF.

The rearrangement joins TRBV4-3 to TRBJ2-1; TRBD2 matches 15 bases. Germline CDR1 LGHNA, CDR2 YSLEER. This CDR3 comprises 17 residues. Unmatched junction bases numbered 6, after V lost 0 bases and J lost 9 bases. Here the CDR3 reads CASSQEPGLAGGGEQFF. In DNA form, the CDR3 reads TGCGCCAGCAGCCAAGAGCCGGGACTAGCGGGAGGCGGTGAGCAGTTCTTC.

This rearrangement joins TRBV29-1 to TRBJ1-4; D possibly corresponds to TRBD1 (5 bases). With 4 bases removed from V and 0 bases from J, the gap between germline ends came to 6 bases. CDR1 is SQVTM and CDR2 is ANQGSEA in the germline V gene. The CDR3 has 13 amino acids. The CDR3 here is CSVAGATNEKLFF. DNA for the CDR3: TGCAGCGTTGCGGGGGCAACTAATGAAAAACTGTTTTTT.

This clone was counted only a few times. The chain joins TRBV5-1 to TRBJ2-7; no firm D call. The CDR3 has 16 amino acids. Per the germline V gene, CDR1 is SGHRS and CDR2 is YFSETQ. V was pared by 0 bases and J by 3 bases, with 16 bases between. CDR3 nucleotide sequence: TGCGCCAGCAGCTTGGAGCCTTACACAGACCGCTACGAGCAGTACTTC. Protein: CASSLEPYTDRYEQYF.

The J gene is TRBJ2-4, the V gene TRBV28; D is possibly TRBD2 (5 bases). V dropped 5 bases and J dropped 9 bases, with 8 bases sitting between them. The CDR3 extends over 11 amino acids. Germline V gene sequence: CDR1 MDHEN, CDR2 SYDVKM. CDR3 bases: TGTGCCAGCAGTCGTGAGGGCATTCAGTACTTC. Amino acids: CASSREGIQYF.

The chain joins TRBV29-1 to TRBJ2-1; 7 nucleotides match TRBD2. The J segment lost 7 bases and the V segment lost 2 bases, leaving 11 bases of the junction unmatched. The CDR3 covers 15 residues. CDR1 is SQVTM, CDR2 ANQGSEA, per germline. CDR3 amino acids: CSVEIQGGTRNEQFF. In DNA, the CDR3 is TGCAGCGTTGAAATCCAGGGAGGGACGCGGAATGAGCAGTTCTTC.